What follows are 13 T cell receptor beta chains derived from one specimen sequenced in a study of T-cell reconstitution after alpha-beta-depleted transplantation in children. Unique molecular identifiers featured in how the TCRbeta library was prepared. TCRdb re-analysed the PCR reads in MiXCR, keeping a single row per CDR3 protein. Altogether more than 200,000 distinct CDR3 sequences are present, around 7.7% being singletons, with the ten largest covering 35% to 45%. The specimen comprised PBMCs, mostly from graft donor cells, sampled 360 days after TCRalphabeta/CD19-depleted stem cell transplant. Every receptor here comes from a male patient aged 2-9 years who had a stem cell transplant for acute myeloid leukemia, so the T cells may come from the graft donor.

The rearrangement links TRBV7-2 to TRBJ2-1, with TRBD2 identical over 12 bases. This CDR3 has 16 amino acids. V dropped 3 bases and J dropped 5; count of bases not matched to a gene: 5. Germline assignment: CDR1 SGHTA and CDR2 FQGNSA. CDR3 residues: CASSFYRLAGDNEQFF. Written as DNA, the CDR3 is TGTGCCAGCAGCTTTTACAGACTAGCGGGGGACAATGAGCAGTTCTTC.

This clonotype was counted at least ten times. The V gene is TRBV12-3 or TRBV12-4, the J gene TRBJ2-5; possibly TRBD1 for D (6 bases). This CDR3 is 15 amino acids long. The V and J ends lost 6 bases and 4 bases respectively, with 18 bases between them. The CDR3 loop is CASSLERKGGETQYF. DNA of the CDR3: TGTGCCAGCAGCCTGGAGAGGAAAGGGGGAGAGACCCAGTACTTC.

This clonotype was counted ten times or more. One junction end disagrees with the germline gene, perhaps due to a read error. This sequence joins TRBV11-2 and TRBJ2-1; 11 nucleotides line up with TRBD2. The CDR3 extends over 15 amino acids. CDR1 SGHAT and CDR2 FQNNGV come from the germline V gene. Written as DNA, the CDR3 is TGTGCCAGCAGTTTAGCGGGGGGGCCGGGAAATGAGCAGTTCTTC. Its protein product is CASSLAGGPGNEQFF.

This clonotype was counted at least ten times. In DNA, the CDR3 is TGCGCCAGCAGCTTGGACGTAAACACCGGGGAGCTGTTTTTT. Protein product: CASSLDVNTGELFF. The chain combines TRBV4-3 with TRBJ2-2; D ambiguous. CDR1 is LGHNA and CDR2 is YSLEER in the germline V gene. This CDR3 is built from 14 residues. The V end lost 5 bases, the J end lost 2 bases, and 9 bases lay between the germline ends.

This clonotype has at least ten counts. CDR3 sequence: CASSLEAISAHTQYF. CDR3 DNA sequence: TGTGCCAGCAGCTTAGAAGCAATCTCGGCACATACGCAGTATTTT. The V call is TRBV7-8, the J call TRBJ2-3; D unresolved. The germline V gene has CDR1 SGHVS and CDR2 FQNEAQ. The CDR3 consists of 15 residues. V lost 1 base, J lost 7 bases, and 15 bases lay in between.

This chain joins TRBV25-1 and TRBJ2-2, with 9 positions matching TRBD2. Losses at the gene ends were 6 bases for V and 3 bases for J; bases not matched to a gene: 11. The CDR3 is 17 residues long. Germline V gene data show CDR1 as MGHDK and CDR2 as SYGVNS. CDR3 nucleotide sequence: TGTGCCAGCAGACCCGGTTGGCTAGCGGGATACACCGGGGAGCTGTTTTTT. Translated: CASRPGWLAGYTGELFF. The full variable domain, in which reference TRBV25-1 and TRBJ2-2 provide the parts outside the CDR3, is EADIYQTPRYLVIGTGKKITLECSQTMGHDKMYWYQQDPGMELHLIHYSYGVNSTEKGDLSSESTVSRIRTEHFPLTLESARPSHTSQYLCASRPGWLAGYTGELFFGEGSRLTVL.

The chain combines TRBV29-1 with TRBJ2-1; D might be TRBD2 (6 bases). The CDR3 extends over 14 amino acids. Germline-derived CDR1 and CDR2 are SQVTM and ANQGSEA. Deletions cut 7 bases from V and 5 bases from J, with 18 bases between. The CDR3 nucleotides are TGCAGCGATGTTGGGACTCAGGTTAACAATGAGCAGTTCTTC. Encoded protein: CSDVGTQVNNEQFF.

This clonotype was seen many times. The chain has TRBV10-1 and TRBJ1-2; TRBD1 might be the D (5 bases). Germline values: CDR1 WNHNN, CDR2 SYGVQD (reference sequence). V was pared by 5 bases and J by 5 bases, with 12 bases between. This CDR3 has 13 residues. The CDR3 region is CASSPRAGYGYTF. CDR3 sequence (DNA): TGCGCCAGCAGTCCCAGGGCTGGGTATGGCTACACCTTC.

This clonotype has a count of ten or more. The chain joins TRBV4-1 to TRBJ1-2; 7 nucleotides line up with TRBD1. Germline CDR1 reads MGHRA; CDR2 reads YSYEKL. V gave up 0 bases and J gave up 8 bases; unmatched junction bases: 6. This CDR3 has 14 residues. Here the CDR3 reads CASSQDGRGQGYTF. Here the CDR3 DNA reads TGCGCCAGCAGCCAAGATGGGAGGGGGCAAGGCTACACCTTC.

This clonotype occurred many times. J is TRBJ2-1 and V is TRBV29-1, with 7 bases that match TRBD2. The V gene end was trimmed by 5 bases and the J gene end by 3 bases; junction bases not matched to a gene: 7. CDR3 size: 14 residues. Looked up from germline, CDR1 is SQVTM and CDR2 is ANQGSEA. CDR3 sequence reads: CSVMREIFYNEQFF. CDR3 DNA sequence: TGCAGCGTTATGCGGGAGATATTCTACAATGAGCAGTTCTTC.

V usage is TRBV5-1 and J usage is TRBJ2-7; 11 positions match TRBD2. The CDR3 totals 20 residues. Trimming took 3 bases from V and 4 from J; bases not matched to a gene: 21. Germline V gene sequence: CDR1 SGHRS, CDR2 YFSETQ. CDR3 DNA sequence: TGCGCCAGCAGCTGGACCACAGGTACTAGCGGGAGAGGCTCGCTATACGAGCAGTACTTC. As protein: CASSWTTGTSGRGSLYEQYF.

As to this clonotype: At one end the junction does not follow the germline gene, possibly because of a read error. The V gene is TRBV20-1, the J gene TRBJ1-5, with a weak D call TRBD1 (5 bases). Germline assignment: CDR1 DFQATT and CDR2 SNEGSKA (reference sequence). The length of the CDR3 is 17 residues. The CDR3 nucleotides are TGCTGTGCTAGAGATCATGGGGGGGAGTATAGCAATCAGCCCCAGCATTTT. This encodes CCARDHGGEYSNQPQHF.

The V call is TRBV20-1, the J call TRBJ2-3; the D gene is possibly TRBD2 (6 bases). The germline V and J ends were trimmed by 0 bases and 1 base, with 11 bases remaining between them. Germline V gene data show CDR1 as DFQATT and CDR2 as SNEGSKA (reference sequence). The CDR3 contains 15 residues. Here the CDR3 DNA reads TGCAGTGCTAGAGATGGAGGGCAAGGCACAGATACGCAGTATTTT. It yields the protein CSARDGGQGTDTQYF.